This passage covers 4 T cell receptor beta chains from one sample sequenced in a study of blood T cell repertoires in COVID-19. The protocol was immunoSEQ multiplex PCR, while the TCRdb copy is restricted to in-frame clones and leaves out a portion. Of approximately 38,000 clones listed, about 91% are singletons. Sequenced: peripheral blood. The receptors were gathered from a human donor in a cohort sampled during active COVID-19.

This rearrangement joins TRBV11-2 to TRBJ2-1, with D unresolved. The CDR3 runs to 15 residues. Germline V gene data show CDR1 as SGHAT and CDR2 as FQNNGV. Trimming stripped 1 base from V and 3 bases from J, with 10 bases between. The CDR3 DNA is TGTGCCAGCAGCTTAGCTCGCGAGTTCTACAATGAGCAGTTCTTC. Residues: CASSLAREFYNEQFF.

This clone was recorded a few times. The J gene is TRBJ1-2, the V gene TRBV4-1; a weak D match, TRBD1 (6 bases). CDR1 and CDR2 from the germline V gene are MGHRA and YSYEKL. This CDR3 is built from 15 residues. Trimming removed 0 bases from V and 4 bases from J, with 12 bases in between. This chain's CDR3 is CASSQDSGTSYGYTF. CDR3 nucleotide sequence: TGCGCCAGCAGCCAAGATTCCGGGACAAGCTATGGCTACACCTTC.

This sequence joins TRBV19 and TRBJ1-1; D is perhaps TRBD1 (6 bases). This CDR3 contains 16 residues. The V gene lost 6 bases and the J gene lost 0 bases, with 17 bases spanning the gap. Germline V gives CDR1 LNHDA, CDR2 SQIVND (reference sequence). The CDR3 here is CASRRGLDLMNTEAFF. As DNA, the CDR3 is TGTGCCAGTAGGAGGGGGTTGGACCTCATGAACACTGAAGCTTTCTTT. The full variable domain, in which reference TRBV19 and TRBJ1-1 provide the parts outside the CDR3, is DGGITQSPKYLFRKEGQNVTLSCEQNLNHDAMYWYRQDPGQGLRLIYYSQIVNDFQKGDIAEGYSVSREKKESFPLTVTSAQKNPTAFYLCASRRGLDLMNTEAFFGQGTRLTVV.

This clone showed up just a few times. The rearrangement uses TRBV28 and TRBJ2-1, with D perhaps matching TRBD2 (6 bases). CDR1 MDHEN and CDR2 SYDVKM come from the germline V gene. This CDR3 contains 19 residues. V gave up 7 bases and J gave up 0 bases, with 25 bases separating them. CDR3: CASTPFTGGKHSSYNEQFF. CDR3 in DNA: TGTGCCAGCACCCCCTTCACTGGAGGGAAACATAGCTCCTACAATGAGCAGTTCTTC. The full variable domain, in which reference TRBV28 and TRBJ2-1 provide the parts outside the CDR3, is DVKVTQSSRYLVKRTGEKVFLECVQDMDHENMFWYRQDPGLGLRLIYFSYDVKMKEKGDIPEGYSVSREKKERFSLILESASTNQTSMYLCASTPFTGGKHSSYNEQFFGPGTRLTVL.